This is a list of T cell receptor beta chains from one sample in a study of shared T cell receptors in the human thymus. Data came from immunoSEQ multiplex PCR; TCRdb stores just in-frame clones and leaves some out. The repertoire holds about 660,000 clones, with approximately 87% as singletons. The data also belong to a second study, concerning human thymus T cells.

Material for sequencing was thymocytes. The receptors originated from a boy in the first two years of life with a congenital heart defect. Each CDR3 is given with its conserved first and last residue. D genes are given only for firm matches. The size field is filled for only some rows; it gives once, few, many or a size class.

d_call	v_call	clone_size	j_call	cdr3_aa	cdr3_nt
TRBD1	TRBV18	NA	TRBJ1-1	CASSLAGQGYTEAFF	TGTGCCAGCTCACTCGCCGGACAGGGTTACACTGAAGCTTTCTTT
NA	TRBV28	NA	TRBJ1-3	CASSPDRPGNTIYF	TGTGCCAGCAGCCCCGACAGGCCCGGAAACACCATATATTTT
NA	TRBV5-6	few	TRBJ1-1	CASSPNRAHRDNTEAFF	TGTGCCAGCAGCCCTAATAGGGCCCACCGGGATAACACTGAAGCTTTCTTT
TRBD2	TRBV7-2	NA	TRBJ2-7	CASTMPGLAAGRDEQYF	TGTGCCAGCACCATGCCGGGACTAGCGGCCGGGCGGGACGAGCAGTACTTC
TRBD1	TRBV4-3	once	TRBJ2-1	CASSQDLGQGYNEQFF	TGCGCCAGCAGCCAAGATCTAGGACAGGGGTACAATGAGCAGTTCTTC
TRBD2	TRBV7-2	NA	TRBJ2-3	CASSLEWGTSGRTDTQYF	TGTGCCAGCAGCTTAGAATGGGGGACTAGCGGGAGAACAGATACGCAGTATTTT
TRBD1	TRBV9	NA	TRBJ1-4	CASSLRDRENEKLFF	TGTGCCAGCAGCTTGCGGGACAGGGAAAATGAAAAACTGTTTTTT
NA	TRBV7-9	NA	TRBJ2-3	CASSSKTDTQYF	TGTGCCAGCAGCTCTAAGACAGATACGCAGTATTTT
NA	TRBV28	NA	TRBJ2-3	CASTRGDTDTQYF	TGTGCCAGCACACGCGGGGACACAGATACGCAGTATTTT
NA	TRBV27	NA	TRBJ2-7	CASSLSGHPDLPPPYEQYF	TGTGCCAGCAGTTTATCGGGACACCCCGACTTACCACCACCCTACGAGCAGTACTTC
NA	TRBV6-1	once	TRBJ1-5	CASRVGGQGKQPQHF	TGTGCCAGCAGGGTCGGCGGCCAGGGTAAACAGCCCCAGCATTTT
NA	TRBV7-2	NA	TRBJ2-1	CASSLTSPRGYNEQFF	TGTGCCAGCAGCTTAACGTCGCCTAGAGGGTACAATGAGCAGTTCTTC
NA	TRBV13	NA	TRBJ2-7	CASSLFTGGEQYF	TGTGCCAGCAGCTTATTTACAGGTGGTGAGCAGTACTTC
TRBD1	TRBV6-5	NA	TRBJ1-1	CASSYRGQILNTEAFF	TGTGCCAGCAGTTACAGGGGACAGATTTTGAACACTGAAGCTTTCTTT
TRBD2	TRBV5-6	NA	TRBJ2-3	CASSLVVTSGSYTQYF	TGTGCCAGCAGCTTGGTTGTGACTAGCGGGAGTTATACGCAGTATTTT
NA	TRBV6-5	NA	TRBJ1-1	CASSYSYPGTEAFF	TGTGCCAGCAGTTACTCGTATCCGGGAACTGAAGCTTTCTTT
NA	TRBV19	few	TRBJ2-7	CASSVVEQYF	TGTGCCAGTAGTGTCGTCGAGCAGTACTTC
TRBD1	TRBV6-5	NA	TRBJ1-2	CASSLARTGASYGYTF	TGTGCCAGCAGTTTAGCTAGGACAGGGGCTTCCTATGGCTACACCTTC
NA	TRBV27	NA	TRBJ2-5	CASSLKLVGQETQYF	TGTGCCAGCAGTTTAAAGTTGGTCGGCCAAGAGACCCAGTACTTC
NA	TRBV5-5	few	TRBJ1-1	CASSSPGFTEAFF	TGTGCCAGCAGCTCCCCAGGGTTCACTGAAGCTTTCTTT
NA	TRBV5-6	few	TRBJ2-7	CASSCWRDYEQYF	TGTGCCAGCAGCTGTTGGCGGGACTACGAGCAGTACTTC
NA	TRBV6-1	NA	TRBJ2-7	CASSGGRVGEQYF	TGTGCCAGCAGTGGCGGCAGGGTCGGCGAGCAGTACTTC
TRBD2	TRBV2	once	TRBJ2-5	CASRSPRLAGLETQYF	TGTGCCAGCAGATCGCCCCGACTAGCGGGACTAGAGACCCAGTACTTC
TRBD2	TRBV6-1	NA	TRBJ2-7	CASSEKQETPGLADAYEQYF	TGTGCCAGCAGTGAAAAGCAGGAGACGCCGGGACTAGCGGACGCCTACGAGCAGTACTTC
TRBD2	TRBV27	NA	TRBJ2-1	CASSSRLADYNEQFF	TGTGCCAGCAGTTCCCGACTAGCGGATTACAATGAGCAGTTCTTC
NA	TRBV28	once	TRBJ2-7	CASTSGQSQVEQYF	TGTGCCAGCACCTCTGGACAATCCCAGGTCGAGCAGTACTTC
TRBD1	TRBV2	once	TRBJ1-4	CASSGGQGCEKLFF	TGTGCCAGCAGCGGGGGACAGGGGTGTGAAAAACTGTTTTTT
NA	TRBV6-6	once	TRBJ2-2	CASSYAPGGELFF	TGTGCCAGCAGTTACGCGCCGGGAGGGGAGCTGTTTTTT
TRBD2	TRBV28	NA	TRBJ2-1	CASSPRTSRVGEQFF	TGTGCCAGCAGTCCAAGGACTAGCCGCGTCGGAGAGCAGTTCTTC
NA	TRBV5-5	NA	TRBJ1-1	CASSLGQGGGYNTEAFF	TGTGCCAGCAGCTTGGGGCAGGGAGGGGGGTATAACACTGAAGCTTTCTTT
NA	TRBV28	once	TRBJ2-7	CASDKRVGGYEQYF	TGTGCCAGCGATAAAAGGGTGGGGGGCTACGAGCAGTACTTC
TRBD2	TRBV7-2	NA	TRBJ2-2	CASSQPGTSVTTGELFF	TGTGCCAGCAGCCAGCCCGGGACTAGCGTGACCACCGGGGAGCTGTTTTTT
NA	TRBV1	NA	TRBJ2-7	CTSSLQAGSRQYF	TGCACCAGCAGCCTCCAAGCTGGGAGCCGGCAGTACTTC
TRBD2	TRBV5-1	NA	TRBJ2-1	CASSMGLAGRRFF	TGCGCCAGCAGCATGGGACTAGCGGGACGCCGGTTCTTC
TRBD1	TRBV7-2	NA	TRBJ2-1	CASSLPTGGHDNEQFF	TGTGCCAGCAGCTTACCTACAGGGGGCCACGACAATGAGCAGTTCTTC
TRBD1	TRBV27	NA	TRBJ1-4	CASSRQGHTTNEKLFF	TGTGCCAGCAGTAGACAGGGACATACAACTAATGAAAAACTGTTTTTT
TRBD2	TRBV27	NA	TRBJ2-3	CASSFLGRSGTTDTQYF	TGTGCCAGCAGTTTCCTCGGGAGGAGCGGGACCACAGATACGCAGTATTTT
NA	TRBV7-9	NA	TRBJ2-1	CASSLWRNEQFF	TGTGCCAGCAGCTTATGGAGGAATGAGCAGTTCTTC
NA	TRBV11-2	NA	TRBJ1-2	CASSRTRGGNLDYGYTF	TGTGCCAGCAGCCGAACTAGAGGAGGGAACCTCGACTATGGCTACACCTTC
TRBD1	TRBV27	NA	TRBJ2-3	CASRRQGRTDTQYF	TGTGCCAGCAGGCGACAGGGTAGGACAGATACGCAGTATTTT
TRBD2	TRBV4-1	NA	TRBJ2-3	CASSQEVAGADTQYF	TGCGCCAGCAGCCAAGAGGTAGCGGGAGCAGATACGCAGTATTTT
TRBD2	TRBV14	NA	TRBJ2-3	CASSPPSRGVAITQYF	TGTGCCAGCAGCCCACCCTCGCGGGGGGTCGCCATAACGCAGTATTTT
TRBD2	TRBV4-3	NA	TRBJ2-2	CASSSRPRAGDGTGELFF	TGCGCCAGCAGCTCCCGACCTCGAGCGGGAGATGGCACCGGGGAGCTGTTTTTT
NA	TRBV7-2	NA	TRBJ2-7	CASSLERVGREYCSYEQYF	TGTGCCAGCAGCTTAGAACGGGTCGGGCGGGAATACTGCTCCTACGAGCAGTACTTC
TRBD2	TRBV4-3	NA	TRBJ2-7	CASSRWREGYHEQYF	TGCGCCAGCAGCCGTTGGCGGGAGGGCTACCACGAGCAGTACTTC
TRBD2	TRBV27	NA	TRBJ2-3	CASSKTSRNTQYF	TGTGCCAGCAGTAAGACTAGCCGGAATACGCAGTATTTT
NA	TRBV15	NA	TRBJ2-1	CATSRWGSGTTNEQFF	TGTGCCACCAGCAGATGGGGCAGCGGGACAACCAATGAGCAGTTCTTC
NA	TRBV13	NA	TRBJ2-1	CASSLSGLSSYNEQFF	TGTGCCAGCAGCTTGAGCGGGCTATCTTCCTACAATGAGCAGTTCTTC
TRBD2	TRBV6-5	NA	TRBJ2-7	CASSYGDSGSDEQYF	TGTGCCAGCAGTTACGGGGATAGCGGGAGTGACGAGCAGTACTTC
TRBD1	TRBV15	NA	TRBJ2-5	CATSRAGTGAEETQYF	TGTGCCACCAGCAGAGCGGGGACAGGGGCCGAAGAGACCCAGTACTTC
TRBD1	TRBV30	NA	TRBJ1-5	CAWGTGVSNQPQHF	TGTGCCTGGGGGACAGGGGTTAGCAATCAGCCCCAGCATTTT
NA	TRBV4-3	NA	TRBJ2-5	CASSQDRRRETQYF	TGCGCCAGCAGCCAAGATCGTCGGAGGGAGACCCAGTACTTC